This T cell receptor beta chain was captured in a study of T cell changes during pregnancy in multiple sclerosis. This clone was found once. Germline lookup yields CDR1 SGHRS and CDR2 YFSETQ. CDR3 size: 15 residues. Germline trimming cut 0 bases from V and 5 bases from J; bases unmatched to any gene: 6. The data were produced by immunoSEQ multiplex PCR, yet TCRdb's version contains in-frame clones alone and is incomplete. The table shows tens of thousands of clones, with 80% to 90% occurring only once. The chain recombines TRBV5-1 with TRBJ1-1; the match to TRBD1 covers 8 bases. The receptor was isolated from a female donor in good health, enrolled as a control in a pregnancy study. The input for sequencing was CD4+ T cells from peripheral blood mononuclear cells, taken in the first trimester of pregnancy. CDR3 protein: CASSLVAQGDTEAFF. Here the CDR3 DNA reads TGCGCCAGCAGCTTGGTTGCACAGGGGGATACTGAAGCTTTCTTT.